This T cell receptor beta chain is from a study of blood T cell repertoires in COVID-19. Whole-study context: The origin of the acute and convalescent COVID-19 samples was the United States, Italy and Spain. PBMCs, B-cell-depleted T cells, or T cells were the source of the cDNA or gDNA that made up the material.

V was shortened by 1 base and J by 4 bases, with 10 bases between the two germline ends. There are 14 residues in the CDR3. Per germline, CDR1 SEHNR and CDR2 FQNEAQ (reference sequence). Original handling: Reference gene primer amplification in the assay estimated nucleated cell counts. Assay: immunoSEQ multiplex PCR; the TCRdb copy retains only in-frame clones and omits some. That table furnishes V, J and clone size, whereas the DNA furnished D and trimming. The sample lists tens of thousands of clones; around 88% were seen once. This receptor was obtained from a woman aged 70 to 79 with acute or convalescent COVID-19. The sample comprised peripheral blood. The chain couples TRBV7-9 to TRBJ2-5; D is undetermined. CDR3 bases: TGTGCCAGCAGCTTAGGAGGCTTATTAGAGACCCAGTACTTC. It specifies CASSLGGLLETQYF.